The 22 T cell receptor beta chains below were found in one sample sequenced in a study of T cells in localized non-small cell lung cancer. Sequencing used immunoSEQ multiplex PCR; TCRdb keeps in-frame clones, though not all of them. Of about 72,000 clones in the sample, approximately 84% were seen once. The sample here was peripheral blood, taken before any cancer treatment. The receptors stem from a female donor aged 60 or older with stage I lung adenocarcinoma.

The chain has TRBV6-5 and TRBJ2-7, with 11 nucleotides matching TRBD1. CDR3 length: 15 residues. The V gene's germline CDR1 is MNHEY and CDR2 SVGAGI. The junction had 3 bases not matched to a gene; V was cut back by 2 bases and J by 3 bases. This chain's CDR3 is CASSYRTGGNYEQYF. The CDR3 DNA sequence: TGTGCCAGCAGTTACCGGACAGGGGGCAACTACGAGCAGTACTTC.

The chain has TRBV5-1 and TRBJ1-3; the D gene is possibly TRBD1 (5 bases). The CDR3 extends over 15 amino acids. Germline loops: CDR1 SGHRS, CDR2 YFSETQ. V lost 4 bases and J 1 base, leaving 12 bases between the germline ends. The CDR3 region is CASSIGDLSGNTIYF. The DNA of the CDR3 is TGCGCCAGCAGCATTGGGGACCTTTCTGGAAACACCATATATTTT.

V and J are TRBV4-1 and TRBJ1-4, with D hard to call. Trimming removed 1 base at V and 5 bases at J, with 11 bases between. CDR1 and CDR2 from the germline V gene are MGHRA and YSYEKL. The CDR3 is 15 residues long. For the CDR3, the DNA is TGCGCCAGCAGCCAAGTGTCCGTACAGAATGAAAAACTGTTTTTT. It specifies CASSQVSVQNEKLFF.

This sequence joins TRBV7-9 and TRBJ2-2; no firm D call. Per germline, CDR1 SEHNR and CDR2 FQNEAQ (reference sequence). Between the trimmed V and J ends, which lost 5 bases and 7 bases, there was a span of 11 bases. The CDR3 is 13 amino acids. The CDR3 bases are TGTGCCAGCAGCACCTCCGGATACGGGGAGCTGTTTTTT. Translating gives CASSTSGYGELFF.

This rearrangement joins TRBV5-8 to TRBJ2-5; 9 nucleotides agree with TRBD1. The CDR3 extends over 15 amino acids. Per germline, CDR1 SGHTS and CDR2 YDEGEE. V dropped 4 bases and J dropped 5; count of bases not matched to a gene: 9. The chain's CDR3 is CASSRTGDPRETQYF. The CDR3 DNA sequence: TGTGCCAGCAGCCGGACAGGGGACCCCCGGGAGACCCAGTACTTC.

This chain uses TRBV7-9 with TRBJ1-4; D is uncertain. CDR1 SEHNR and CDR2 FQNEAQ come from the germline V gene (reference sequence). Trimming shortened V by 5 bases and J by 6 bases, and 7 bases separated the two germline ends. This CDR3 has 12 amino acids. The CDR3 bases are TGTGCCAGCAGCCTTATAGATGAAAAACTGTTTTTT. Translated, it gives CASSLIDEKLFF.

The V gene is TRBV2, the J gene TRBJ2-3, with TRBD1 identical over 8 bases. The CDR3 contains 15 residues. Germline assignment: CDR1 SNHLY and CDR2 FYNNEI. V gave up 4 bases and J gave up 5 bases; unmatched junction bases: 8. CDR3 DNA sequence: TGTGCCAGCAGTGGCCTAGGACAGGGAGGAGATACGCAGTATTTT. This codes for CASSGLGQGGDTQYF.

The rearrangement links TRBV2 to TRBJ2-2; D may be TRBD1 or TRBD2 (5 bases each). CDR1 and CDR2 (germline): SNHLY, FYNNEI. V lost 4 bases to trimming and J lost 1 base, with 10 bases between them. The CDR3 runs 15 residues. This CDR3 reads CASSVGPGNTGELFF. For the CDR3, the DNA is TGTGCCAGCAGTGTGGGACCAGGGAACACCGGGGAGCTGTTTTTT.

This rearrangement joins TRBV5-4 to TRBJ1-2; 8 bases are shared with TRBD1. Germline CDR1 and CDR2: SGHNT and YYREEE (reference sequence). The V and J ends lost 4 bases and 4 bases, in that order; junction bases with no gene match: 9. CDR3 length equals 15 residues. CDR3: CASSNDRGKGYGYTF. CDR3 sequence (DNA): TGTGCCAGCAGCAACGACAGGGGCAAGGGCTATGGCTACACCTTC.

The chain couples TRBV9 to TRBJ2-7; 7 bases match TRBD1. The ends lost 3 bases at V and 0 bases at J; junction bases unmatched: 6. The CDR3 covers 15 residues. The germline CDR1 and CDR2 sequences are SGDLS and YYNGEE. The DNA for the CDR3 is TGTGCCAGCAGCGCAACCGGGACAGACTCCTACGAGCAGTACTTC. Its translation is CASSATGTDSYEQYF.

The chain recombines TRBV10-3 with TRBJ2-7, with 7 positions matching TRBD1. Germline lookup yields CDR1 ENHRY and CDR2 SYGVKD. The trim removed 3 bases at V and 4 bases at J, leaving 9 bases unmatched. The CDR3 contains 15 residues. The CDR3 spells CAISDFGTDPYEQYF. Here the CDR3 DNA reads TGTGCCATCAGTGACTTCGGGACAGACCCGTACGAGCAGTACTTC.

This chain links TRBV7-6 with TRBJ1-1; D perhaps matches TRBD1 (5 bases). The CDR3 is 13 amino acids. From germline, CDR1 is SGHVS and CDR2 FNYEAQ. Trimming pared 5 bases from V and 7 bases from J, leaving 14 bases between. The CDR3 DNA follows: TGTGCCAGCAGCCGATTAACGACAGATGAAGCTTTCTTT. Translating gives CASSRLTTDEAFF.

The DNA for the CDR3 is TGTGCCAGCAGCTTAACCCGTGAGCAGTACTTC. It translates to CASSLTREQYF. The chain recombines TRBV11-2 with TRBJ2-7; D unresolved. The V and J ends lost 2 bases and 7 bases respectively, with 6 bases between them. Germline values: CDR1 SGHAT, CDR2 FQNNGV. The length of the CDR3 is 11 residues.

The chain has TRBV5-6 and TRBJ2-1, with 11 nucleotides matching TRBD2. The CDR3 runs to 19 residues. Trimming cost V 5 bases and J 0 bases; bases outside gene matches: 13. Germline assignment: CDR1 SGHDT and CDR2 YYEEEE. CDR3 coding DNA: TGTGCCAGCAGTGTCGTGGCTAGCGGGAGGTTGAGCTCCTACAATGAGCAGTTCTTC. It specifies CASSVVASGRLSSYNEQFF.

V usage is TRBV5-1 and J usage is TRBJ2-4; 12 bases match TRBD2. The CDR3 runs to 16 residues. Germline CDR1 and CDR2: SGHRS and YFSETQ. V shed 0 bases and J 8 bases; nucleotides not matched to a gene: 6. CDR3 residues: CASSLGLAGDPHIQYF. The DNA of the CDR3 is TGCGCCAGCAGCTTGGGACTAGCGGGAGACCCACACATTCAGTACTTC.

This clone was seen a few times. This chain links TRBV27 with TRBJ1-2; 9 bases line up with TRBD1. The CDR3 runs to 13 residues. J was trimmed by 7 bases and V by 5 bases; bases with no gene match: 5. Germline CDR1 reads MNHEY; CDR2 reads SMNVEV (reference sequence). The DNA for the CDR3 is TGTGCCAGCAGTGCTACAGGGGGCTCTGGCTACACCTTC. The encoded protein is CASSATGGSGYTF.

The V gene is TRBV18, the J gene TRBJ2-5; 7 bases match TRBD1. CDR3 length: 16 amino acids. Germline V gene sequence: CDR1 KGHSH, CDR2 LQKENI. V trimming: 0 bases; J trimming: 6 bases; junction bases outside the gene matches: 10. CDR3 bases: TGTGCCAGCTCACCACCGGACGGGACAGCCGGGAAGACCCAGTACTTC. It codes for CASSPPDGTAGKTQYF.

The gene calls are TRBV7-8 and TRBJ2-2; D remains ambiguous. Trimming stripped 3 bases from V and 2 bases from J, with 13 bases between. Germline V gene sequence: CDR1 SGHVS, CDR2 FQNEAQ. The CDR3 is made up of 16 amino acids. CDR3 protein: CASSFSNTINTGELFF. CDR3 DNA: TGTGCCAGCAGCTTCAGCAACACGATAAACACCGGGGAGCTGTTTTTT.

The chain links TRBV11-3 to TRBJ2-5, with D perhaps TRBD1 or TRBD2 (5 bases each). The germline gives CDR1 SGHNT, CDR2 YENEEA. The ends were cut back, 4 bases at V and 4 bases at J, with 16 bases in the middle. The CDR3 runs 15 residues. The CDR3 sequence: CASSSRVVGGETQYF. Here the CDR3 DNA reads TGTGCCAGCAGCTCGAGGGTGGTTGGGGGAGAGACCCAGTACTTC.

The chain carries TRBV29-1 and TRBJ1-2, with 11 positions matching TRBD1. The germline V gene encodes CDR1 SQVTM and CDR2 ANQGSEA. The CDR3 is made up of 17 amino acids. J gave up 4 bases and V 3 bases, and 13 bases lay outside the gene matches. The CDR3 here is CSVDGTGGGEGGYGYTF. As DNA, the CDR3 is TGCAGCGTTGACGGGACAGGGGGTGGCGAGGGTGGCTATGGCTACACCTTC. Combining the CDR3 with reference TRBV29-1 and TRBJ1-2 gives the whole variable domain SAVISQKPSRDICQRGTSLTIQCQVDSQVTMMFWYRQQPGQSLTLIATANQGSEATYESGFVIDKFPISRPNLTFSTLTVSNMSPEDSSIYLCSVDGTGGGEGGYGYTFGSGTRLTVV.

V and J are TRBV19 and TRBJ2-7; 7 positions match TRBD1. The CDR3 covers 14 residues. V lost 9 bases, J lost 3 bases, and 11 bases stayed unmatched. CDR1 LNHDA and CDR2 SQIVND come from the germline V gene (reference sequence). The CDR3 region has the DNA TGTGCCAGCAGAAGAACAGGGGACCTCTACGAGCAGTACTTC. It is translated as CASRRTGDLYEQYF.

The V gene is TRBV5-1, the J gene TRBJ2-2, with unresolved D. CDR1 and CDR2 from the germline V gene are SGHRS and YFSETQ. The length of the CDR3 is 16 residues. V lost 4 bases and J lost 0, with 13 bases in between. DNA of the CDR3: TGCGCCAGCAGCCGACTGGACGGTACGAACACCGGGGAGCTGTTTTTT. Its translation is CASSRLDGTNTGELFF.